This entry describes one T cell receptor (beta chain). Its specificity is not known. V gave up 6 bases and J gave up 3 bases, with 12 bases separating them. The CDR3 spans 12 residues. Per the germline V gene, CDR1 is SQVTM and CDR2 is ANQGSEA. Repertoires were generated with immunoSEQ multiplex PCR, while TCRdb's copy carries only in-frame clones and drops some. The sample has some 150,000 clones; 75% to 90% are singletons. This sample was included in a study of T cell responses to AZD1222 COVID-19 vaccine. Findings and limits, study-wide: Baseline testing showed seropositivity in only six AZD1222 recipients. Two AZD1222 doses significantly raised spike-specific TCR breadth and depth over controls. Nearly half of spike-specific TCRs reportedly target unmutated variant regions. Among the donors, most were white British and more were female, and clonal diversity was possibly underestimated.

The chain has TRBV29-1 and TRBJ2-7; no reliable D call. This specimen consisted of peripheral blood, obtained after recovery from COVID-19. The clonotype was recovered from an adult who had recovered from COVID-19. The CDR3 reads CSVTAYDYEQYF. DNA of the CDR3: TGCAGCGTAACCGCATACGACTACGAGCAGTACTTC.